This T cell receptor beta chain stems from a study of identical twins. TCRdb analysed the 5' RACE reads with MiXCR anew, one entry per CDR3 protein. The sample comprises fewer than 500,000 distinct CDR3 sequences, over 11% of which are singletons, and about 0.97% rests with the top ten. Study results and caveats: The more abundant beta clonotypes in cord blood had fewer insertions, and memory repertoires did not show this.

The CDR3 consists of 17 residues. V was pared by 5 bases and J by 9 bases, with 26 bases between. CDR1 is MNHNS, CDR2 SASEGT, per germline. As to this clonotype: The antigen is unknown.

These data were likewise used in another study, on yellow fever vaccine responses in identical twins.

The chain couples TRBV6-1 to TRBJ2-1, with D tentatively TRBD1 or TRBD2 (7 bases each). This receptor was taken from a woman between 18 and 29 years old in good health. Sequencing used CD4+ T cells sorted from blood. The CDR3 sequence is CASSPIVGRGRGSEQFF. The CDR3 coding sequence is TGTGCCAGCAGTCCCATCGTCGGTAGGGGGCGCGGGAGTGAGCAGTTCTTC.